The clone carrying this TCR beta chain was seen many times. As yet, its antigen is unknown. The record originates from a study of T-cell reconstitution after alpha-beta-depleted transplantation in children. The study, taken as a whole, reports: Two months or so post-transplant, alpha-beta T cells reportedly derived from several hundred expanded graft clones. Surviving thymic progenitors and recipient T cells were the source of high TCRbeta diversity at day 60 in some patients. T cells produced anew were the main source of T-cell counts and diversity one year after transplant.

This CDR3 is built from 13 residues. V shed 4 bases and J shed 3 bases, with 7 bases lying between them. TCRbeta library construction was performed incorporating unique molecular identifiers. Using its own MiXCR run on the PCR reads, TCRdb lists one record per CDR3 protein. The profile covers over 450,000 distinct CDR3 sequences, with more than 9% appearing a single time and 2% taken by the ten largest. J is TRBJ1-5 and V is TRBV12-3 or TRBV12-4; no definite D call. This sequence originates from a child aged 2-15 years with inherited bone marrow failure, due to receive a stem cell transplant. The source material was PBMCs, sampled before TCRalphabeta/CD19-depleted stem cell transplant. Written as DNA, the CDR3 is TGTGCCAGCAGTTCCTGGTTCAATCAGCCCCAGCATTTT. Its translation is CASSSWFNQPQHF.